Listed below are T cell receptor beta chains from one sample, sequenced in a study of cytomegalovirus exposure and HLA in healthy donors. Data came from immunoSEQ multiplex PCR; TCRdb stores just in-frame clones and leaves some out. The sample shows hundreds of thousands of clones, under 80% of them seen only once. The sequencing input was PBMCs. These receptors were obtained from a female donor in good health and CMV-seronegative. CDR3s include the opening cysteine and the closing phenylalanine or tryptophan. D genes are given only for firm matches. Not all rows give a size; the values are once, few, many and, for expanded clones, a class.

j_gene,abundance,len,v_gene,d_gene,CDR3aa,CDR3nt
TRBJ1-3,once,16,TRBV5-1,TRBD1,CASSTTTGGDGNTIYF,TGCGCCAGCAGCACAACTACAGGGGGCGATGGAAACACCATATATTTT
TRBJ1-1,.,15,TRBV28,.,CASSPPGGMNTEAFF,TGTGCCAGCAGCCCCCCGGGCGGGATGAACACTGAAGCTTTCTTT
TRBJ2-1,once,13,TRBV28,TRBD2,CASSLLAGGEQFF,TGTGCCAGCAGTTTACTAGCGGGAGGTGAGCAGTTCTTC
TRBJ1-3,few,14,TRBV28,.,CASSPGDPGNTIYF,TGTGCCAGCAGTCCAGGGGACCCTGGAAACACCATATATTTT
TRBJ2-7,.,12,TRBV5-1,.,CASSLDNYEQYF,TGCGCCAGCAGCTTGGACAACTACGAGCAGTACTTC
TRBJ2-3,.,14,TRBV6-5,TRBD1,CASSPGQGTDTQYF,TGTGCCAGCAGTCCGGGACAGGGCACAGATACGCAGTATTTT
TRBJ1-5,.,14,TRBV5-4,TRBD1,CASSPGTDNQPQHF,TGTGCCAGCAGCCCCGGGACAGACAATCAGCCCCAGCATTTT
TRBJ2-5,.,14,TRBV5-1,TRBD2,CASSLKGRGETQYF,TGCGCCAGCAGCCTTAAGGGGCGGGGGGAGACCCAGTACTTC
TRBJ2-7,.,14,TRBV9,.,CASSPSAPSYEQYF,TGTGCCAGCAGCCCCAGTGCCCCATCCTACGAGCAGTACTTC
TRBJ2-7,.,15,TRBV2,TRBD1,CASSVGQVGVNEQYF,TGTGCCAGCAGTGTCGGACAGGTAGGGGTTAACGAGCAGTACTTC
TRBJ2-3,.,16,TRBV7-3,.,CASSLNGRSRSDTQYF,TGTGCCAGCAGCTTAAATGGCAGGTCGCGTTCAGATACGCAGTATTTT
TRBJ2-3,.,14,TRBV5-1,TRBD2,CASRGLAGTDTQYF,TGCGCCAGCAGAGGGTTAGCGGGAACAGATACGCAGTATTTT
TRBJ1-1,.,14,TRBV10-3,.,CAISSGEFNTEAFF,TGTGCCATCAGTTCGGGGGAGTTCAACACTGAAGCTTTCTTT
TRBJ2-2,once,15,TRBV14,TRBD1,CASSQAGQGSRELFF,TGTGCCAGCAGCCAGGCCGGACAGGGCAGCCGGGAGCTGTTTTTT
TRBJ1-2,.,12,TRBV4-2,.,CASSQVPFRYTF,TGTGCCAGCAGCCAAGTTCCCTTTCGCTACACCTTC
TRBJ1-3,.,17,TRBV25-1,.,CASSEYPDSYSGNTIYF,TGTGCCAGCAGTGAGTACCCCGACAGTTACTCTGGAAACACCATATATTTT
TRBJ2-1,.,17,TRBV4-1,TRBD2,CASSQEPSGSSYNEQFF,TGCGCCAGCAGCCAAGAACCCAGCGGGAGCTCCTACAATGAGCAGTTCTTC
TRBJ2-3,few,15,TRBV2,TRBD2,CASSESGSSTDTQYF,TGTGCCAGCAGTGAGAGCGGGAGCTCAACAGATACGCAGTATTTT
TRBJ2-7,.,14,TRBV6-5,TRBD1,CASRGWTGGEEQYF,TGTGCCAGCAGGGGTTGGACAGGGGGCGAGGAGCAGTACTTC
TRBJ2-1,.,17,TRBV13,TRBD2,CASSPTSSGSSYNEQFF,TGTGCCAGCAGCCCGACCTCTAGCGGAAGCTCCTACAATGAGCAGTTCTTC
TRBJ2-1,.,14,TRBV7-8,TRBD2,CASSPQAGAHEQFF,TGTGCCAGCAGCCCCCAAGCGGGGGCTCATGAGCAGTTCTTC
TRBJ1-1,.,14,TRBV21-1,.,CASSTHGQGTEAFF,TGTGCCAGCAGCACACATGGACAGGGCACTGAAGCTTTCTTT
TRBJ2-3,.,15,TRBV2,TRBD2,CASLISGRTADTQYF,TGTGCCAGCTTAATTAGCGGGAGGACCGCAGATACGCAGTATTTT
TRBJ2-1,few,17,TRBV11-2,TRBD2,CASSFEVAGAGGNEQFF,TGTGCCAGCAGCTTTGAGGTAGCGGGAGCAGGGGGCAATGAGCAGTTCTTC
TRBJ2-3,.,14,TRBV5-1,TRBD2,CASSFRTSPDTQYF,TGCGCCAGCAGCTTTAGGACTAGTCCGGATACGCAGTATTTT
TRBJ1-2,.,14,TRBV29-1,.,CSVGPTGLTYGYTF,TGCAGCGTTGGACCTACGGGACTGACCTATGGCTACACCTTC
TRBJ1-5,.,13,TRBV6-1,.,CASSEAPGQPQHF,TGTGCCAGCAGTGAAGCGCCGGGGCAGCCCCAGCATTTT
TRBJ2-7,.,15,TRBV4-2,TRBD2,CASSQDSGSSYEQYF,TGTGCCAGCAGCCAAGATAGCGGGAGCTCCTACGAGCAGTACTTC
TRBJ1-2,few,15,TRBV9,.,CASSVSGVWSYGYTF,TGTGCCAGCAGCGTGTCAGGGGTATGGTCGTATGGCTACACCTTC
TRBJ1-3,.,16,TRBV11-2,TRBD1,CASSIRDRMTGNTIYF,TGTGCCAGCAGCATCCGGGACAGAATGACTGGAAACACCATATATTTT
TRBJ1-3,.,14,TRBV6-5,.,CASPRGGSGNTIYF,TGTGCCAGCCCGAGGGGGGGCTCTGGAAACACCATATATTTT
TRBJ1-1,.,15,TRBV9,TRBD1,CASSPGQGANTEAFF,TGTGCCAGCAGCCCGGGACAGGGGGCCAACACTGAAGCTTTCTTT
TRBJ2-1,.,13,TRBV5-1,TRBD2,CATGLAGSNEQFF,TGCGCCACCGGACTAGCGGGCTCCAATGAGCAGTTCTTC
TRBJ1-2,.,15,TRBV19,TRBD1,CASSTGQGIIYGYTF,TGTGCCAGTAGTACCGGACAGGGGATTATCTATGGCTACACCTTC
TRBJ1-1,.,12,TRBV19,.,CASSKTYTEAFF,TGTGCCAGTAGTAAAACTTACACTGAAGCTTTCTTT
TRBJ1-1,.,12,TRBV15,.,CATSRDQSEAFF,TGTGCCACCAGCAGAGATCAATCTGAAGCTTTCTTT
TRBJ2-5,few,16,TRBV6-6,TRBD2,CASSPIRREGRETQYF,TGTGCCAGCAGCCCGATACGGCGGGAGGGCCGGGAGACCCAGTACTTC
TRBJ2-7,.,15,TRBV7-2,TRBD2,CASSLPRTSGYEQYF,TGTGCCAGCAGCTTGCCCAGGACTAGCGGCTACGAGCAGTACTTC
TRBJ2-2,.,18,TRBV27,TRBD1,CASSLYGQGARSDGELFF,TGTGCCAGCAGTTTATACGGACAGGGGGCTCGAAGTGACGGGGAGCTGTTTTTT
TRBJ2-1,.,12,TRBV28,.,CASSFSLFVAFF,TGTGCCAGCAGTTTTTCTTTATTCGTAGCGTTCTTC
TRBJ2-7,few,13,TRBV9,.,CASSMGQGYEQYF,TGTGCCAGCAGCATGGGGCAGGGCTACGAGCAGTACTTC
TRBJ1-3,.,16,TRBV6-6,TRBD1,CASSYPGTVSGNTIYF,TGTGCCAGCAGTTACCCTGGGACAGTCTCTGGAAACACCATATATTTT
TRBJ2-5,.,14,TRBV7-9,TRBD2,CASSLGLAEETQYF,TGTGCCAGCAGCTTGGGACTAGCCGAAGAGACCCAGTACTTC
TRBJ1-5,.,14,TRBV2,TRBD1,CASNRGISNQPQHF,TGTGCCTCCAACAGGGGAATATCAAATCAGCCCCAGCATTTT
TRBJ1-2,once,13,TRBV5-1,.,CASRKGDEGGYTF,TGCGCCAGCAGGAAGGGGGATGAGGGTGGCTACACCTTC
TRBJ2-5,.,14,TRBV7-2,.,CASSLGQRGETQYF,TGTGCCAGCAGCTTAGGGCAGAGGGGGGAGACCCAGTACTTC
TRBJ2-5,.,15,TRBV7-9,TRBD1,CASSLVGQGQETQYF,TGTGCCAGCAGCTTGGTGGGACAGGGTCAAGAGACCCAGTACTTC
TRBJ1-6,.,16,TRBV4-1,TRBD1,CASSRPSGQGNSPLHF,TGCGCCAGCAGCCGACCCTCGGGACAGGGAAATTCACCCCTCCACTTT
TRBJ2-3,.,14,TRBV29-1,TRBD1,CSIVQGFVTDTQYF,TGCAGCATAGTACAGGGGTTTGTCACAGATACGCAGTATTTT
TRBJ2-7,.,14,TRBV6-1,.,CASITPGHLPKQYF,TGTGCCAGCATTACCCCGGGACACTTACCCAAGCAGTACTTC
TRBJ1-5,few,17,TRBV2,TRBD1,CASSRIPGTGANQPQHF,TGTGCCAGCAGTCGAATCCCCGGGACAGGGGCCAATCAGCCCCAGCATTTT
TRBJ2-7,few,12,TRBV2,.,CASSSTGYEQYF,TGTGCCAGCAGTTCCACAGGGTACGAGCAGTACTTC
TRBJ1-5,.,14,TRBV19,.,CASNKGSWGQPQHF,TGTGCCAGTAATAAGGGGTCCTGGGGACAGCCCCAGCATTTT
TRBJ1-2,few,13,TRBV5-4,.,CASSLEQREDYTF,TGTGCCAGCAGCTTGGAACAGAGAGAAGACTACACCTTC
TRBJ2-5,.,18,TRBV7-9,TRBD2,CASSPGLAGDSIRETQYF,TGTGCCAGCAGCCCCGGACTAGCGGGAGATTCCATTAGGGAGACCCAGTACTTC
TRBJ2-2,.,14,TRBV5-1,.,CASSLDRETGELFF,TGCGCCAGCAGCTTGGACAGGGAAACCGGGGAGCTGTTTTTT
TRBJ2-7,.,13,TRBV6-5,.,CASKPSASYEQYF,TGTGCCAGCAAACCTAGCGCTTCCTACGAGCAGTACTTC
TRBJ1-1,.,13,TRBV10-2,.,CASSPVLNTEAFF,TGCGCCAGCAGCCCCGTCCTGAACACTGAAGCTTTCTTT
TRBJ1-2,.,13,TRBV29-1,.,CSVARAIDYGYTF,TGCAGCGTTGCCAGGGCGATCGACTATGGCTACACCTTC
TRBJ2-7,.,13,TRBV27,.,CASSPTGPYEQYF,TGTGCCAGCAGTCCTACAGGGCCCTACGAGCAGTACTTC